The 18 T cell receptor beta chains in this list originate from one sample, sequenced in a study of blood T cells in healthy people across ages. The authors ran a second PCR of 7 to 11 cycles using a sample-barcoded 5' primer and a J-beta primer mix. From the 5' RACE reads, TCRdb called clonotypes with MiXCR, one entry per CDR3 protein. The table lists hundreds of thousands of distinct CDR3 sequences, roughly 43% of them singletons, with roughly 19% in the top ten. The sequenced sample was blood. The receptor source for this set is a woman aged 55 to 70 in good health.

For this clonotype: Compared with germline, one end of the junction differs, possibly owing to a read error. V is TRBV7-2 and J is TRBJ2-1; D is uncertain. CDR1 is SGHTA, CDR2 FQGNSA, per germline. This CDR3 comprises 14 residues. In DNA, the CDR3 is TGCGCCAGCAGCCCGCCCGACAAATACAATGAGCAGTTCTTC. It is translated as CASSPPDKYNEQFF.

The rearrangement links TRBV12-3 or TRBV12-4 to TRBJ1-5; D remains unclear. The length of the CDR3 is 13 residues. Trimming removed 3 bases at V and 7 bases at J, with 10 bases between. DNA of the CDR3: TGTGCCAGCAGTTTTGGGTCCCAACAGCCCCAGCATTTT. Translated: CASSFGSQQPQHF.

This clonotype was observed a few times. The chain carries TRBV4-2 and TRBJ1-5, with D unclear. V dropped 0 bases and J dropped 0 bases, with 6 bases sitting between them. The CDR3 totals 15 residues. Germline-derived CDR1 and CDR2 are LGHNA and YNFKEQ. The CDR3 DNA follows: TGTGCCAGCAGCCAAGAGCAGCATAGCAATCAGCCCCAGCATTTT. Protein product: CASSQEQHSNQPQHF.

This clonotype was counted ten times or more. The gene calls are TRBV7-3 and TRBJ1-2, with D possibly matching TRBD1 (6 bases). The germline V gene has CDR1 SGHTA and CDR2 FQGTGA. The CDR3 has 16 residues. Trimming took 6 bases from V and 4 from J, leaving 21 bases between them. CDR3 region: CASSQTLGGHSYGYTF. The CDR3 DNA reads as TGTGCCAGCAGTCAAACCCTGGGGGGCCATAGCTATGGCTACACCTTC.

The chain joins TRBV6-1 to TRBJ1-1, with no clear D. The germline V and J ends were trimmed by 4 bases and 1 base, with 10 bases remaining between them. Per the germline V gene, CDR1 is MNHNS and CDR2 is SASEGT. There are 14 residues in the CDR3. The CDR3 protein is CASSAGNENTEAFF. Written as DNA, the CDR3 is TGTGCCAGCAGTGCGGGGAATGAGAACACTGAAGCTTTCTTT.

This clonotype has at least ten counts. The V and J genes are TRBV15 and TRBJ1-2; D unclear. V was shortened by 2 bases and J by 1 base, with 8 bases between the two germline ends. The V gene's germline CDR1 is LNHNV and CDR2 YYDKDF (reference sequence). The CDR3 has 14 residues. CDR3 sequence (DNA): TGTGCCACCAGCAGACAGACTGATAACTATGGCTACACCTTC. Translated: CATSRQTDNYGYTF.

The sample holds a few counts of this clonotype. This rearrangement joins TRBV27 to TRBJ2-4; 8 bases match TRBD1. The CDR3 has 15 amino acids. Germline V gives CDR1 MNHEY, CDR2 SMNVEV (reference sequence). With 5 bases clipped from V and 0 bases from J, the junction kept 3 bases outside the gene matches. The CDR3 coding sequence is TGTGCCAGCAGTCGAGACAGGGGAGCCAAAAACATTCAGTACTTC. Translated, it gives CASSRDRGAKNIQYF.

This sequence joins TRBV9 and TRBJ2-1; D call uncertain. The V end was cut by 0 bases, the J end by 7 bases, with 14 bases between. The CDR3 sequence is 15 residues long. Germline V gene lookup returns CDR1 SGDLS and CDR2 YYNGEE. The CDR3 is CASSVDVTERNEQFF. CDR3 sequence (DNA): TGTGCCAGCAGCGTAGATGTCACCGAGAGGAATGAGCAGTTCTTC.

The J gene is TRBJ2-5, the V gene TRBV20-1, with D perhaps matching TRBD2 (5 bases). Germline assignment: CDR1 DFQATT and CDR2 SNEGSKA (reference sequence). This CDR3 region has 12 residues. V was trimmed by 6 bases and J by 11 bases, leaving 19 bases between them. CDR3: CSAASRLAEQYF. The DNA of the CDR3 is TGCAGTGCGGCTAGCCGACTCGCTGAGCAGTACTTC.

The rearrangement links TRBV12-3 or TRBV12-4 to TRBJ2-3; no definite D call. The ends were cut back, 2 bases at V and 7 bases at J, with 7 bases in the middle. This CDR3 has 12 residues. CDR3: CASSLKENTQYF. Written as DNA, the CDR3 is TGTGCCAGCAGTTTAAAGGAAAATACGCAGTATTTT.

In this sample, this clonotype turned up a few times. The chain couples TRBV28 to TRBJ2-2; 9 bases fit TRBD1. V lost 5 bases and J lost 2; bases outside the gene matches: 6. The CDR3 totals 16 residues. The V gene's germline CDR1 is MDHEN and CDR2 SYDVKM. DNA of the CDR3: TGTGCCAGCAGTAAAGCGGGACAGGGAAACACCGGGGAGCTGTTTTTT. Translated, it gives CASSKAGQGNTGELFF. Looking up the rest from reference TRBV28 and TRBJ2-2 gives the full variable domain: DVKVTQSSRYLVKRTGEKVFLECVQDMDHENMFWYRQDPGLGLRLIYFSYDVKMKEKGDIPEGYSVSREKKERFSLILESASTNQTSMYLCASSKAGQGNTGELFFGEGSRLTVL.

This clonotype has a handful of counts. This chain links TRBV6-5 with TRBJ2-5; D is undetermined. Germline CDR1 and CDR2: MNHEY and SVGAGI. CDR3 size: 16 residues. Trimming cost V 6 bases and J 5 bases, with 22 bases left between them. The CDR3 loop is CASSGQNGPRYETQYF. Written as DNA, the CDR3 is TGTGCCAGCAGCGGCCAAAATGGCCCGCGGTATGAGACCCAGTACTTC.

The gene calls are TRBV4-3 and TRBJ2-7, with D possibly matching TRBD2 (5 bases). Germline loops: CDR1 LGHNA, CDR2 YSLEER. The CDR3 totals 15 residues. The V and J ends lost 0 bases and 4 bases respectively, with 13 bases between them. CDR3 nucleotide sequence: TGCGCCAGCAGCCAAGATGAGGGTAGCGCGTACGAGCAGTACTTC. Translated, it gives CASSQDEGSAYEQYF.

This sequence joins TRBV20-1 and TRBJ1-6; D gene ambiguous. The germline V gene has CDR1 DFQATT and CDR2 SNEGSKA (reference sequence). The CDR3 is 14 residues long. Trimming took 3 bases from V and 6 from J, leaving 12 bases between them. DNA for the CDR3: TGCAGTGCTAGTTCCGGCACTAGTAATTCACCCCTCCACTTT. As protein: CSASSGTSNSPLHF.

This clonotype was found a few times. The junction differs from germline at one of its ends, possibly a read error. V is TRBV11-1 and J is TRBJ2-5, with 10 bases fitting TRBD2. The CDR3 has 15 amino acids. Germline V gene sequence: CDR1 SGHAT, CDR2 FQDESV (reference sequence). CDR3 nucleotides: TGTGCCAGCAGCCTAGCGGGGGTTACCCCGGAGACCCAGTACTTC. This sequence encodes CASSLAGVTPETQYF.

The chain is built from TRBV20-1 and TRBJ2-5; 7 positions match TRBD1. Germline lookup yields CDR1 DFQATT and CDR2 SNEGSKA (reference sequence). Trimming cost V 1 base and J 11 bases; bases outside gene matches: 13. This CDR3 is 14 amino acids long. CDR3 sequence (DNA): TGCAGTGCTAGAGTCGGACGTGACCAGGGGGAGCAGTACTTC. Amino acids: CSARVGRDQGEQYF.

This clonotype has just a few counts. The chain couples TRBV4-2 to TRBJ2-7, with TRBD1 matching over 7 bases. The CDR3 has 14 amino acids. From germline, CDR1 is LGHNA and CDR2 YNFKEQ. The V and J ends lost 4 bases and 4 bases, in that order; junction bases with no gene match: 7. In DNA form, the CDR3 reads TGTGCCAGCAGCCCCTCGACAGGGTGGTACGAGCAGTACTTC. This gives the protein CASSPSTGWYEQYF.

The chain joins TRBV7-2 to TRBJ2-5, with TRBD1 as a possible D gene (5 bases). The assigned J gene may be wrong: the sequence end matches TRBJ2-7 better. Germline V lookup: CDR1 SGHTA, CDR2 FQGNSA. This CDR3 comprises 14 residues. DNA of the CDR3: TGTGCCAGCAGCTTAGAGGGCAGGGTACACGAGCAGTACTTC. The encoded protein is CASSLEGRVHEQYF.